This T cell receptor beta chain was found in a study of T cell responses to AZD1222 COVID-19 vaccine. Study findings and constraints: Close to half of spike-specific TCRs reportedly recognize unmutated variant regions. The donor group comprised mostly white British people and more females; the analysis possibly underestimated clonal diversity. Just a handful of AZD1222 recipients tested seropositive at baseline. Spike-specific TCR repertoires showed rising breadth and depth after two AZD1222 doses.

Here immunoSEQ multiplex PCR was the method, and the copy in TCRdb shows in-frame clones only, minus some. The sample records 120,000 to 150,000 clones, about 91% being singletons. Turning to this clone: The target antigen is unknown.

The receptor comes from an adult in good health. Material: peripheral blood, obtained on day 0 of AZD1222 vaccination.

CDR3: CASSSLSTGFGRNQPQHF. In nucleotides, the CDR3 is TGTGCCAGTAGTAGCCTCTCGACTGGTTTCGGGCGCAATCAGCCCCAGCATTTT. V gene TRBV19 combines with J gene TRBJ1-5, with D unclear. CDR1 and CDR2 (germline): LNHDA, SQIVND (reference sequence). This CDR3 comprises 18 residues. V was trimmed by 4 bases and J by 2 bases, leaving 21 bases between them.